A single sample is the source of the 13 T cell receptor beta chains below, sequenced in a study of CD8 T cells in ankylosing spondylitis. Notes on the study in general: A TCR beta motif made of 7 to 9 highly homologous variants seemed typical of ankylosing spondylitis blood.

No antigen has been identified for these receptors. MiXCR was run by TCRdb on the 5' RACE reads, yielding one entry per CDR3 protein. Among roughly 450,000 distinct CDR3 sequences, roughly 25% were seen once, and the ten largest hold about 1%. Source material: blood, either unsorted or a sorted T cell fraction (not recorded which). The source of these receptors is a male donor with ankylosing spondylitis.

There are a few counts of this clonotype. This rearrangement joins TRBV10-3 to TRBJ1-5; the D is unclear. The germline V and J ends were trimmed by 4 bases and 4 bases, with 8 bases remaining between them. The CDR3 consists of 13 residues. Germline V lookup: CDR1 ENHRY, CDR2 SYGVKD. The CDR3 DNA follows: TGTGCCATCAGTGTAATGGAGAATCAGCCCCAGCATTTT. Translating gives CAISVMENQPQHF.

The chain joins TRBV10-3 to TRBJ2-2, with D perhaps assigned TRBD1 or TRBD2 (6 bases each). CDR1 ENHRY and CDR2 SYGVKD come from the germline V gene. The CDR3 contains 16 residues. V lost 3 bases to trimming and J lost 8 bases, with 19 bases between them. The CDR3 coding sequence is TGTGCCATCAGTGACTTCACACGGGGGCTGGAGGGGGAGCTGTTTTTT. It yields the protein CAISDFTRGLEGELFF.

About this clonotype itself: Since a much larger clone is just one base distant, this may be a read error. This chain connects TRBV24-1 to TRBJ2-1, with 9 bases lining up with TRBD2. Trimming at V came to 3 bases and at J to 0 bases, leaving 8 bases not matched to a gene. CDR3 length: 18 amino acids. Germline V gene sequence: CDR1 KGHDR, CDR2 SFDVKD. This CDR3 is CATSDPPSGTSSYNEQFF. DNA for the CDR3: TGTGCCACCAGTGATCCACCTAGCGGGACTAGCTCCTACAATGAGCAGTTCTTC.

This clonotype was counted at least ten times. V gene TRBV11-2 combines with J gene TRBJ1-2; TRBD1 matches at 9 bases. V lost 5 bases and J lost 0; bases outside the gene matches: 13. CDR1 is SGHAT, CDR2 FQNNGV, per germline. The CDR3 loop spans 18 amino acids. The CDR3 here is CASSPAIGTGFTNYGYTF. In nucleotides, the CDR3 is TGTGCCAGCAGCCCCGCGATCGGGACAGGGTTTACTAACTATGGCTACACCTTC.

This clonotype was observed a few times. V is TRBV12-3 or TRBV12-4 and J is TRBJ1-4; TRBD1 might be the D (5 bases). Trimming removed 2 bases at V and 7 bases at J, with 8 bases between. This CDR3 contains 13 residues. The CDR3 bases are TGTGCCAGCAGTTTACTTAGGGGTGAAAAACTGTTTTTT. Its translation is CASSLLRGEKLFF.

The J gene is TRBJ1-1, the V gene TRBV5-1; D is unresolved. Germline CDR1 is SGHRS and CDR2 is YFSETQ. Trimming took off 1 base at V and 0 bases at J, with 13 bases between the two ends. This CDR3 comprises 16 residues. Here the CDR3 reads CASSLMAGGLNTEAFF. The CDR3 DNA reads as TGCGCCAGCAGCTTGATGGCAGGAGGACTGAACACTGAAGCTTTCTTT.

The chain couples TRBV20-1 to TRBJ2-5; TRBD1 matches at 7 bases. With V trimmed by 6 bases and J by 2 bases, 15 bases remained unmatched. The CDR3 loop spans 16 amino acids. Germline V gene data show CDR1 as DFQATT and CDR2 as SNEGSKA (reference sequence). The CDR3 DNA sequence: TGCAGTGCGGTTGGGACAGCCTCATACCCTCAAGAGACCCAGTACTTC. This translates into CSAVGTASYPQETQYF.

DNA of the CDR3: TGCGCCAGCAGTGAGATAAGCCCCTCCTACGAGCAGTACGTC. Residues: CASSEISPSYEQYV. The chain has TRBV10-2 and TRBJ2-7; D is unclear. V gave up 2 bases and J gave up 0 bases, with 8 bases separating them. The CDR3 covers 14 residues. CDR1 is WSHSY and CDR2 is SAAADI in the germline V gene.

This clonotype occurred a few times. The chain couples TRBV7-2 to TRBJ1-3; 8 positions agree with TRBD1. V trimming: 0 bases; J trimming: 2 bases; junction bases outside the gene matches: 6. Germline V lookup: CDR1 SGHTA, CDR2 FQGNSA. The CDR3 contains 17 residues. The CDR3 spells CASSLAPTGGAGNTIYF. The DNA of the CDR3 is TGTGCCAGCAGCTTAGCCCCTACAGGGGGAGCTGGAAACACCATATATTTT.

J is TRBJ2-4 and V is TRBV18; D uncertain. CDR1 is KGHSH and CDR2 is LQKENI in the germline V gene. The CDR3 covers 11 residues. V was clipped by 6 bases and J by 7 bases, with 7 bases between them. The CDR3, as DNA: TGTGCCAGCTCCGTAGAGAACATTCAGTACTTC. Its translation is CASSVENIQYF.

The J gene is TRBJ2-1, the V gene TRBV19; 11 positions match TRBD2. Germline V gives CDR1 LNHDA, CDR2 SQIVND (reference sequence). V was pared by 6 bases and J by 5 bases, with 15 bases of the junction left unmatched. The CDR3 loop spans 18 amino acids. CDR3 region: CASSPRASGGRRDNEQFF. The CDR3 coding sequence is TGTGCCAGTAGCCCTCGTGCTAGCGGGGGGCGAAGGGACAATGAGCAGTTCTTC.

V and J are TRBV5-1 and TRBJ2-3, with TRBD1 matching 8 bases. CDR1 and CDR2 (germline): SGHRS, YFSETQ. The J segment lost 6 bases and the V segment lost 4 bases, leaving 7 bases of the junction unmatched. This CDR3 contains 14 residues. The CDR3 region is CASSPDRGDDTQYF. The DNA of the CDR3 is TGCGCCAGCAGCCCAGACAGGGGTGACGATACGCAGTATTTT.

This clonotype showed up just a few times. This sequence joins TRBV5-1 and TRBJ1-6; the D is unclear. The germline V gene has CDR1 SGHRS and CDR2 YFSETQ. The CDR3 is made up of 14 amino acids. Trimming pared 4 bases from V and 6 bases from J, leaving 11 bases between. Here the CDR3 reads CASSRAGSNSPLHF. CDR3 nucleotides: TGCGCCAGCAGCCGGGCCGGGTCTAATTCACCCCTCCACTTT.